These 8 T cell receptor beta chains were all obtained from the same sample, sequenced in a study of cytomegalovirus exposure and HLA in healthy donors. The PCR employed 60 Vbeta primers together with 13 Jbeta primers. The repertoire was sequenced with immunoSEQ multiplex PCR; TCRdb's copy has only in-frame clones and lacks some. The sample holds around 110,000 clones, 9% to 10% seen once. The sequenced sample consisted of PBMCs. The receptors shown here come from a man aged 30 to 45 in good health and CMV-seronegative.

The chain's CDR3 is CASSPTSGSTDTQYF. CDR3 nucleotide sequence: TGTGCCAGCAGTCCCACTAGCGGGAGCACAGATACGCAGTATTTT. The chain combines TRBV2 with TRBJ2-3, with 9 bases fitting TRBD2. CDR1 and CDR2 (germline): SNHLY, FYNNEI. The CDR3 is 15 residues long. J was trimmed by 0 bases and V by 5 bases; bases with no gene match: 3.

The DNA of the CDR3 is TGTGCCAGCAGCTCCGTGACAGGGGTGGGTGAAGCTTTCTTT. This encodes CASSSVTGVGEAFF. The chain links TRBV7-2 to TRBJ1-1, with 8 bases matching TRBD1. The CDR3 spans 14 residues. V dropped 4 bases and J dropped 7; count of bases not matched to a gene: 8. Germline V CDR1 and CDR2: SGHTA, FQGNSA.

This clone was seen more than once but under ten times. V and J are TRBV9 and TRBJ2-7, with D hard to call. Germline V lookup: CDR1 SGDLS, CDR2 YYNGEE. This CDR3 is 16 amino acids long. V was pared by 4 bases and J by 5 bases, with 22 bases between. CDR3: CASSPHEPGVSHEQYF. In nucleotides, the CDR3 is TGTGCCAGCAGCCCCCATGAGCCTGGAGTTTCCCACGAGCAGTACTTC.

The chain employs TRBV10-2 and TRBJ2-5; D is unresolved. Germline-derived CDR1 and CDR2 are WSHSY and SAAADI. V lost 0 bases, J lost 0 bases, and 5 bases lay in between. This CDR3 has 14 residues. The CDR3 sequence is CASSESGYQETQYF. CDR3 in DNA: TGCGCCAGCAGTGAGTCCGGGTACCAAGAGACCCAGTACTTC.

In this sample, this clone turned up a few times. CDR3 protein: CASIEREYTEAFF. The CDR3 DNA reads as TGTGCCAGCATCGAACGGGAATACACTGAAGCTTTCTTT. V and J are TRBV2 and TRBJ1-1, with D hard to call. The V end was cut by 7 bases, the J end by 3 bases, with 12 bases between. This CDR3 contains 13 residues. Germline-derived CDR1 and CDR2 are SNHLY and FYNNEI. The whole variable domain, filled in from reference TRBV2 and TRBJ1-1, reads EPEVTQTPSHQVTQMGQEVILRCVPISNHLYFYWYRQILGQKVEFLVSFYNNEISEKSEIFDDQFSVERPDGSNFTLKIRSTKLEDSAMYFCASIEREYTEAFFGQGTRLTVV.

The chain has TRBV21-1 and TRBJ2-3; no DNA check was done on the table's D call, TRBD2. TRBV21-1 is listed as a pseudogene. The CDR3 totals 16 residues. CDR3 sequence: CASSKAGGLSTDTQYF. For the CDR3, the DNA is TGTGCCAGCAGCAAAGCGGGGGGACTAAGCACAGATACGCAGTATTTT.

This clone was seen only a few times. This sequence joins TRBV7-3 and TRBJ2-1, with TRBD2 identical over 11 bases. The CDR3 extends over 15 amino acids. Per germline, CDR1 SGHTA and CDR2 FQGTGA. V shed 7 bases and J 2 bases; nucleotides not matched to a gene: 4. The CDR3 reads CASKLSGGAYNEQFF. CDR3 in DNA: TGTGCCAGCAAACTTAGCGGGGGGGCCTACAATGAGCAGTTCTTC.

This clone turned up a few times. The chain employs TRBV5-1 and TRBJ2-3; TRBD2 matches 8 bases. The CDR3 extends over 15 amino acids. Losses at the gene ends were 4 bases for V and 2 bases for J; bases not matched to a gene: 6. Per the germline V gene, CDR1 is SGHRS and CDR2 is YFSETQ. CDR3: CASSLPGGDTDTQYF. DNA of the CDR3: TGCGCCAGCAGCCTCCCGGGGGGGGACACAGATACGCAGTATTTT.